Following are 24 T cell receptor beta chains from one sample sequenced in a study of T cells in localized non-small cell lung cancer. Generated by immunoSEQ multiplex PCR, the TCRdb table keeps only in-frame clones and is missing some. Of roughly 86,000 clones in the sample, approximately 84% were seen once. The source was peripheral blood, collected before any cancer treatment. The receptors here all came from a man aged 35-75 years with stage I lung adenocarcinoma.

The chain recombines TRBV5-1 with TRBJ1-2; D unresolved. Germline CDR1 and CDR2: SGHRS and YFSETQ. V gave up 0 bases and J gave up 4 bases, with 10 bases separating them. The CDR3 length is 14 residues. The CDR3 loop is CASSLGTTVYGYTF. Here the CDR3 DNA reads TGCGCCAGCAGCTTGGGGACGACGGTCTATGGCTACACCTTC.

The chain couples TRBV30 to TRBJ1-2; 7 nucleotides line up with TRBD1. The V gene's germline CDR1 is GTSNPN and CDR2 SVGIG (reference sequence). J gave up 10 bases and V 4 bases, and 12 bases lay outside the gene matches. There are 13 residues in the CDR3. This CDR3 reads CAWNPQGGDVYTF. The CDR3 DNA reads as TGTGCCTGGAACCCTCAGGGGGGAGATGTCTACACCTTC.

The V call is TRBV11-2, the J call TRBJ1-1; 7 bases line up with TRBD1. CDR3 length equals 15 residues. V trimming: 5 bases; J trimming: 4 bases; junction bases outside the gene matches: 10. Germline CDR1 reads SGHAT; CDR2 reads FQNNGV. The CDR3 region has the DNA TGTGCCAGCAGCCTAAGACAGGGATTAGGCACTGAAGCTTTCTTT. Translation: CASSLRQGLGTEAFF.

This rearrangement joins TRBV9 to TRBJ2-6; no firm D call. The CDR3 runs to 15 residues. Germline lookup yields CDR1 SGDLS and CDR2 YYNGEE. Trimming removed 4 bases from V and 0 bases from J, with 8 bases in between. CDR3 in amino acids: CASSTTVSGANVLTF. The CDR3 bases are TGTGCCAGCAGCACCACAGTCTCTGGGGCCAACGTCCTGACTTTC.

The chain couples TRBV5-1 to TRBJ2-7; TRBD1 matches at 9 bases. The CDR3 loop spans 16 amino acids. Germline V gene data show CDR1 as SGHRS and CDR2 as YFSETQ. Trimming took 0 bases from V and 2 from J; bases not matched to a gene: 6. The CDR3 sequence is CASSLAIGTGTYEQYF. In DNA form, the CDR3 reads TGCGCCAGCAGCTTGGCCATAGGGACAGGGACCTACGAGCAGTACTTC.

This clone has just a few counts. The chain carries TRBV2 and TRBJ2-3; D gene unclear. V lost 5 bases, J lost 1 base, and 13 bases lay in between. Germline CDR1 and CDR2: SNHLY and FYNNEI. The CDR3 loop spans 15 amino acids. Written as DNA, the CDR3 is TGTGCCAGCAGTTTACCCATTTCCCGCACAGATACGCAGTATTTT. Protein sequence: CASSLPISRTDTQYF.

The chain links TRBV4-3 to TRBJ2-3; no clear D gene. The CDR3 contains 13 residues. Germline loops: CDR1 LGHNA, CDR2 YSLEER. Trimming removed 0 bases from V and 0 bases from J, with 1 base in between. DNA of the CDR3: TGCGCCAGCAGCCAAGACAGCACAGATACGCAGTATTTT. It translates to CASSQDSTDTQYF.

The chain links TRBV5-4 to TRBJ2-3, with unresolved D. CDR1 is SGHNT, CDR2 YYREEE, per germline (reference sequence). V lost 0 bases and J lost 5, with 7 bases in between. The CDR3 covers 13 residues. The CDR3 sequence: CASSLEGIDTQYF. Here the CDR3 DNA reads TGTGCCAGCAGCTTGGAGGGAATAGATACGCAGTATTTT.

This chain links TRBV2 with TRBJ1-4; D is unclear. The CDR3 extends over 14 amino acids. The V gene's germline CDR1 is SNHLY and CDR2 FYNNEI. V lost 1 base to trimming and J lost 8 bases, with 11 bases between them. The CDR3 sequence is CASSEVRNGEKLFF. The DNA for the CDR3 is TGTGCCAGCAGTGAAGTAAGGAACGGAGAAAAACTGTTTTTT.

The V gene is TRBV18, the J gene TRBJ1-3; the D is unclear. The CDR3 runs 15 residues. Germline CDR1 KGHSH, CDR2 LQKENI. The ends were cut back, 2 bases at V and 1 base at J, with 9 bases in the middle. CDR3 DNA: TGTGCCAGCTCACCAATCATTGAATCTGGAAACACCATATATTTT. It translates to CASSPIIESGNTIYF.

The genes are TRBV27 and TRBJ2-5; the match to TRBD2 covers 9 bases. V lost 4 bases, J lost 3 bases, and 9 bases stayed unmatched. The CDR3 is 16 amino acids. CDR1 MNHEY and CDR2 SMNVEV come from the germline V gene (reference sequence). The CDR3 reads CASSSLGASGEETQYF. For the CDR3, the DNA is TGTGCCAGCAGTTCCTTAGGGGCTAGCGGGGAAGAGACCCAGTACTTC.

This clone appeared a few times. The chain links TRBV6-5 to TRBJ1-2, with a possible D match to TRBD1 (5 bases). V was pared by 2 bases and J by 4 bases, with 8 bases between. CDR1 is MNHEY and CDR2 is SVGAGI in the germline V gene. There are 13 residues in the CDR3. The CDR3 DNA is TGTGCCAGCAGTTACCAGGGCGCCTATGGCTACACCTTC. Protein: CASSYQGAYGYTF.

The rearrangement joins TRBV25-1 to TRBJ1-2; no firm D call. The CDR3 covers 11 residues. Trimming removed 3 bases from V and 7 bases from J, with 6 bases in between. The V gene's germline CDR1 is MGHDK and CDR2 SYGVNS. CDR3 bases: TGTGCCAGCAGTGAGGGGAGTGGCTACACCTTC. This codes for CASSEGSGYTF.

The CDR3 here is CASSSLGRAKGNQPQHF. The DNA for the CDR3 is TGTGCCAGCAGTTCGCTTGGCAGGGCGAAGGGCAATCAGCCCCAGCATTTT. The chain is built from TRBV28 and TRBJ1-5; D possibly corresponds to TRBD1 (5 bases). Germline V gene sequence: CDR1 MDHEN, CDR2 SYDVKM. This CDR3 has 17 residues. The ends were cut back, 4 bases at V and 2 bases at J, with 18 bases in the middle.

V usage is TRBV5-1 and J usage is TRBJ2-7; no clear D. The germline V gene has CDR1 SGHRS and CDR2 YFSETQ. CDR3 length equals 14 residues. Trimming cost V 4 bases and J 3 bases, with 14 bases left between them. For the CDR3, the DNA is TGCGCCAGCAGCCCAGACCACGTACACTACGAGCAGTACTTC. Protein sequence: CASSPDHVHYEQYF.

J is TRBJ2-7 and V is TRBV27; unclear D gene. The germline CDR1 and CDR2 sequences are MNHEY and SMNVEV (reference sequence). The CDR3 runs to 15 residues. Trimming cost V 2 bases and J 2 bases, with 13 bases left between them. For the CDR3, the DNA is TGTGCCAGCAGTTTAGGAGTCGGGTTCGCCTACGAGCAGTACTTC. This sequence encodes CASSLGVGFAYEQYF.

The chain joins TRBV7-9 to TRBJ1-4; the match to TRBD1 covers 7 bases. Per germline, CDR1 SEHNR and CDR2 FQNEAQ (reference sequence). V gave up 0 bases and J gave up 0 bases; unmatched junction bases: 7. CDR3 length equals 18 residues. The CDR3 spells CASSLATGRWATNEKLFF. DNA of the CDR3: TGTGCCAGCAGCTTAGCGACAGGGAGGTGGGCAACTAATGAAAAACTGTTTTTT.

The chain recombines TRBV27 with TRBJ2-1; TRBD2 matches at 8 bases. The junction had 13 bases not matched to a gene; V was cut back by 1 base and J by 5 bases. CDR1 and CDR2 (germline): MNHEY, SMNVEV (reference sequence). There are 18 residues in the CDR3. This CDR3 reads CASSLYPSGLRRNNEQFF. The CDR3 nucleotides read TGTGCCAGCAGTTTATATCCTAGCGGGTTGAGAAGAAACAATGAGCAGTTCTTC.

This clone was observed a single time. The DNA for the CDR3 is TGTGCCAGCAGGACCCCACCCCTGGGGCTAGCTTTCTTT. Translation: CASRTPPLGLAFF. The J gene is TRBJ1-1, the V gene TRBV2, with D perhaps TRBD1 (5 bases). There are 13 residues in the CDR3. The V gene's germline CDR1 is SNHLY and CDR2 FYNNEI. V lost 6 bases to trimming and J lost 10 bases, with 18 bases between them.

Only a few counts were recorded for this clone. This sequence joins TRBV5-1 and TRBJ2-3; tentatively, D is TRBD1 (6 bases). V dropped 3 bases and J dropped 2 bases, with 10 bases sitting between them. Germline V gene lookup returns CDR1 SGHRS and CDR2 YFSETQ. CDR3 length: 14 amino acids. This CDR3 reads CASSSRTVTDTQYF. The CDR3 coding sequence is TGCGCCAGCAGCTCCAGGACAGTCACAGATACGCAGTATTTT.

The sample holds a few counts of this clone. This chain links TRBV9 with TRBJ2-5; D not certain. Germline V lookup: CDR1 SGDLS, CDR2 YYNGEE. The CDR3 length is 14 residues. V gave up 2 bases and J gave up 5 bases, with 13 bases separating them. The CDR3 DNA reads as TGTGCCAGCAGCGTCCTCCCCTTGGGGGAGACCCAGTACTTC. Translated: CASSVLPLGETQYF.

The genes are TRBV6-6 and TRBJ1-6; D not resolved. The ends were cut back, 7 bases at V and 9 bases at J, with 10 bases in the middle. Germline CDR1 and CDR2: MNHNY and SVGAGI (reference sequence). The CDR3 has 12 residues. CDR3 coding DNA: TGTGCCAGCACCTTAGGCGGTTCACCCCTCCACTTT. The encoded protein is CASTLGGSPLHF.

On this clone: Sequence at one end of the junction differs from germline and may be a read error. V gene TRBV29-1 combines with J gene TRBJ1-2; 8 nucleotides line up with TRBD1. The CDR3 contains 9 residues. Germline V gives CDR1 SQVTM, CDR2 ANQGSEA. CDR3 in DNA: TGCAGCGCAGACAGGGGAGAGGGCTTC. It yields the protein CSADRGEGF. The full variable domain, its missing parts supplied by reference TRBV29-1 and TRBJ1-2, is SAVISQKPSRDICQRGTSLTIQCQVDSQVTMMFWYRQQPGQSLTLIATANQGSEATYESGFVIDKFPISRPNLTFSTLTVSNMSPEDSSIYLCSADRGEGFGSGTRLTVV.

The chain combines TRBV6-1 with TRBJ1-4; the D is unclear. V gave up 6 bases and J gave up 8 bases, with 19 bases separating them. There are 15 residues in the CDR3. CDR1 and CDR2 (germline): MNHNS, SASEGT. Written as DNA, the CDR3 is TGTGCCAGCAGCCCACTGTCGGGAGCCGGCGAAAAACTGTTTTTT. Residues: CASSPLSGAGEKLFF.